This passage covers 12 T cell receptor beta chains from one sample sequenced in a study of T cell clones after liver transplantation. Measured with immunoSEQ multiplex PCR; TCRdb has only the in-frame clones, and not every one. Seen here are under 150,000 clones, 90% observed once, and the top ten hold approximately 0.78%. The material was CD4+ T cells from blood, obtained 12 months after liver transplant. These receptors originate from a human patient who received a liver transplant. Some T cells may be the graft donor's.

The chain is built from TRBV6-1 and TRBJ2-3; D is unresolved. V was trimmed by 4 bases and J by 4 bases, leaving 9 bases between them. The germline CDR1 and CDR2 sequences are MNHNS and SASEGT. CDR3 length equals 13 residues. The CDR3 sequence is CASSANLPDTQYF. CDR3 bases: TGTGCCAGCAGTGCTAACTTGCCAGATACGCAGTATTTT.

The V and J genes are TRBV2 and TRBJ2-1, with 9 bases matching TRBD2. CDR3 length: 15 amino acids. V lost 5 bases to trimming and J lost 9 bases; unmatched junction nucleotides: 11. Germline CDR1 reads SNHLY; CDR2 reads FYNNEI. The CDR3 DNA reads as TGTGCCAGCAGTCAGGCGGGAGGGCCAGTTATTGAGCAGTTCTTC. Translated: CASSQAGGPVIEQFF.

About this clone: The germline gene is not matched at one end of the junction; a read error may be the cause. The J gene is TRBJ1-1, the V gene TRBV11-3; D is unresolved. This CDR3 has 14 residues. Germline V gives CDR1 SGHNT, CDR2 YENEEA. For the CDR3, the DNA is TGTGCCAGCAGCTTAGAGGGTTCCCAACTGGAAGTTTTCTTT. It yields the protein CASSLEGSQLEVFF.

In this sample, this clone turned up a few times. The chain combines TRBV27 with TRBJ1-5, with 7 bases identical to TRBD1. From germline, CDR1 is MNHEY and CDR2 SMNVEV (reference sequence). Trimming cost V 5 bases and J 6 bases; bases outside gene matches: 7. CDR3 length: 14 residues. CDR3 amino acids: CASSTTGRSQPQHF. The CDR3 DNA follows: TGTGCCAGCAGTACGACAGGGCGTAGTCAGCCCCAGCATTTT.

This clone was seen only once. The chain links TRBV7-6 to TRBJ2-3; D unresolved. The CDR3 has 14 residues. Trimming shortened V by 5 bases and J by 0 bases, and 9 bases separated the two germline ends. From germline, CDR1 is SGHVS and CDR2 FNYEAQ. The CDR3 DNA reads TGTGCCAGCAGCCCAGAACCTAGCACAGATACGCAGTATTTT. Translated, it gives CASSPEPSTDTQYF.

The J gene is TRBJ2-1, the V gene TRBV4-2; 11 nucleotides align to TRBD2. Trimming took 5 bases from V and 7 from J; bases not matched to a gene: 7. CDR3 length equals 15 residues. Germline V gene lookup returns CDR1 LGHNA and CDR2 YNFKEQ. This CDR3 reads CASSFGTSGSNEQFF. The CDR3 DNA reads TGTGCCAGCAGCTTCGGGACTAGCGGAAGTAATGAGCAGTTCTTC.

This sequence joins TRBV6-1 and TRBJ2-1, with D perhaps matching TRBD1 (5 bases). The length of the CDR3 is 13 residues. Per the germline V gene, CDR1 is MNHNS and CDR2 is SASEGT. V shed 11 bases and J shed 2 bases, with 13 bases lying between them. The CDR3 DNA follows: TGTGCCGGAAGACTGGACACCTACAATGAGCAGTTCTTC. Its translation is CAGRLDTYNEQFF.

This chain connects TRBV28 to TRBJ1-4; TRBD1 agrees at 8 bases. The CDR3 consists of 15 residues. Germline V gives CDR1 MDHEN, CDR2 SYDVKM. V lost 2 bases and J lost 8; bases outside the gene matches: 7. CDR3 region: CASSLPTGGGEKLFF. The CDR3 nucleotides are TGTGCCAGCAGTTTACCTACAGGGGGTGGGGAAAAACTGTTTTTT. Full variable domain (missing parts from reference TRBV28 and TRBJ1-4): DVKVTQSSRYLVKRTGEKVFLECVQDMDHENMFWYRQDPGLGLRLIYFSYDVKMKEKGDIPEGYSVSREKKERFSLILESASTNQTSMYLCASSLPTGGGEKLFFGSGTQLSVL.

This rearrangement joins TRBV6-1 to TRBJ1-1; no definite D call. The ends were cut back, 1 base at V and 3 bases at J, with 6 bases in the middle. Looked up from germline, CDR1 is MNHNS and CDR2 is SASEGT. This CDR3 spans 13 amino acids. The CDR3 bases are TGTGCCAGCAGTGAAGTAATCGACACTGAAGCTTTCTTT. Translated: CASSEVIDTEAFF.

The genes are TRBV11-2 and TRBJ1-2; tentative D call: TRBD1 (6 bases). This CDR3 has 14 residues. Per the germline V gene, CDR1 is SGHAT and CDR2 is FQNNGV. The V gene lost 1 base and the J gene lost 4 bases, with 10 bases spanning the gap. The CDR3: CASSLVGGSYGYTF. CDR3 sequence (DNA): TGTGCCAGCAGCTTAGTTGGGGGCAGCTATGGCTACACCTTC.

The chain couples TRBV5-1 to TRBJ2-4, with D perhaps TRBD1 or TRBD2 (5 bases each). Germline assignment: CDR1 SGHRS and CDR2 YFSETQ. CDR3 length equals 15 residues. V was clipped by 6 bases and J by 1 base, with 14 bases between them. The CDR3 protein is CASMPGTAAKNIQYF. CDR3 DNA sequence: TGCGCCAGCATGCCGGGGACGGCGGCCAAAAACATTCAGTACTTC.

The count of this clone is one. This chain joins TRBV25-1 and TRBJ1-2; the D is unclear. Germline loops: CDR1 MGHDK, CDR2 SYGVNS. Trimming pared 3 bases from V and 0 bases from J, leaving 5 bases between. The CDR3 length is 13 residues. The DNA for the CDR3 is TGTGCCAGCAGTGACACCACTAACTATGGCTACACCTTC. Protein: CASSDTTNYGYTF.